These T cell receptor beta chains were read from a single sample in a study of blood T cell repertoires in COVID-19. This table comes from immunoSEQ multiplex PCR, and its TCRdb copy is limited to in-frame clones, with some not included. The profile shows some 270,000 clones, 90% of them singletons. Sequencing was carried out using peripheral blood. The receptor set was obtained from a woman between 55 and 75 years old with COVID-19, enrolled during active disease. Both conserved end residues are part of each CDR3. The D gene is left open where the match is weak. The size entry is marked missing in some rows and otherwise reads once, few, many or a size class.

>TRBD1|TRBV12-5|TRBJ2-7|NA
CASGPWTGTYEQYF
TGTGCTAGTGGTCCCTGGACAGGGACCTACGAGCAGTACTTC
>NA|TRBV7-9|TRBJ2-5|NA
CASSPGGPETQYF
TGTGCCAGCAGCCCCGGGGGGCCCGAGACCCAGTACTTC
>NA|TRBV14|TRBJ1-6|NA
CASSFAQGNSPLHF
TGTGCCAGCAGCTTCGCACAGGGTAATTCACCCCTCCACTTT
>NA|TRBV7-3|TRBJ1-1|NA
CASSLQGFGTEAFF
TGTGCCAGCAGCTTACAGGGTTTCGGCACTGAAGCTTTCTTT
>NA|TRBV29-1|TRBJ1-1|NA
CSVGQNDLTEAFF
TGCAGCGTTGGACAGAACGACCTCACTGAAGCTTTCTTT
>NA|TRBV6-6|TRBJ1-3|NA
CASRPRQVHNTIYF
TGTGCCAGCAGGCCCCGACAGGTCCACAACACCATATATTTT
>TRBD2|TRBV18|TRBJ2-7|NA
CASSPFSSGGAYEQYF
TGTGCCAGCTCACCCTTCTCTAGCGGGGGGGCCTACGAGCAGTACTTC
>NA|TRBV3-1/TRBV3-2|TRBJ2-7|NA
CASSQFQGEQYF
TGTGCCAGCAGCCAATTCCAGGGGGAGCAGTACTTC
>TRBD1|TRBV7-9|TRBJ1-1|NA
CASSFNRGNTEAFF
TGTGCCAGCAGCTTCAACAGGGGGAACACTGAAGCTTTCTTT
>NA|TRBV5-1|TRBJ2-2|NA
CASSLMAGAGELFF
TGCGCCAGCAGCTTGATGGCAGGGGCCGGGGAGCTGTTTTTT
>NA|TRBV19|TRBJ1-6|NA
CASSINYVQANSPLHF
TGTGCCAGTAGTATTAATTATGTCCAGGCGAATTCACCCCTCCACTTT
>NA|TRBV21-1|TRBJ2-4|NA
CASSKGPLAGAKGAKNIQYF
TGTGCCAGCAGCAAAGGCCCACTAGCGGGGGCGAAGGGAGCCAAAAACATTCAGTACTTC
>TRBD2|TRBV25-1|TRBJ2-2|NA
CASSEGGANTGELFF
TGTGCCAGCAGTGAAGGGGGGGCGAACACCGGGGAGCTGTTTTTT
>TRBD1|TRBV10-3|TRBJ2-6|NA
CAISELASGGASGANVLTF
TGTGCCATCAGTGAGTTGGCCTCAGGGGGCGCCTCTGGGGCCAACGTCCTGACTTTC
>TRBD1|TRBV5-1|TRBJ2-2|NA
CASSLDGQGATGELFF
TGCGCCAGCAGCTTGGACGGACAGGGGGCAACCGGGGAGCTGTTTTTT
>NA|TRBV11-2|TRBJ2-1|NA
CASSWGGSRDSNEQFF
TGTGCCAGCAGTTGGGGAGGTAGCCGGGACAGCAATGAGCAGTTCTTC
>NA|TRBV5-4|TRBJ1-2|NA
CASSLVGGQAYTF
TGTGCCAGCAGCTTGGTGGGCGGACAAGCCTACACCTTC
>NA|TRBV19|TRBJ1-2|NA
CASSVPRGGNNYGYTF
TGTGCCAGTAGTGTCCCCCGGGGGGGCAATAACTATGGCTACACCTTC
>NA|TRBV5-1|TRBJ1-3|NA
CASSLDIGAGNTIYF
TGCGCCAGCAGCTTGGATATCGGGGCTGGAAACACCATATATTTT
>NA|TRBV6-5|TRBJ1-4|NA
CASSYVGEKLFF
TGTGCCAGCAGTTACGTCGGTGAAAAACTGTTTTTT
>TRBD1|TRBV18|TRBJ2-2|NA
CASSQPGQGAAGELFF
TGTGCCAGCTCACAACCGGGACAGGGGGCCGCCGGGGAGCTGTTTTTT
>NA|TRBV14|TRBJ2-3|NA
CASSPRQYTDTQYF
TGTGCCAGCAGCCCGAGACAGTACACAGATACGCAGTATTTT
>NA|TRBV3-1/TRBV3-2|TRBJ2-5|once
CASSPPGVGETQYF
TGTGCCAGCAGCCCCCCGGGAGTGGGAGAGACCCAGTACTTC
>NA|TRBV11-2|TRBJ1-2|NA
CASSSQDTFYGYTF
TGTGCCAGCAGCTCACAGGATACCTTCTATGGCTACACCTTC
>TRBD2|TRBV5-6|TRBJ2-3|NA
CASSPGLADTDTQYF
TGTGCCAGCAGCCCGGGACTAGCGGACACAGATACGCAGTATTTT
>NA|TRBV7-9|TRBJ1-2|NA
CASSLGSLASRGTF
TGTGCCAGCAGCTTAGGGTCGTTAGCCAGCCGAGGCACCTTC
>NA|TRBV6-5|TRBJ1-2|NA
CASSTSTDPWYGYTF
TGTGCCAGCAGCACATCGACAGACCCTTGGTATGGCTACACCTTC
>NA|TRBV4-3|TRBJ1-4|NA
CASSRRTVGVHEKLFF
TGCGCCAGCAGCCGTCGGACAGTGGGAGTTCATGAAAAACTGTTTTTT